The clone carrying this TCR beta chain was seen a handful of times. Its antigen is unknown. CDR1 is GTSNPN, CDR2 SVGIG, per germline (reference sequence). Trimming removed 7 bases from V and 1 base from J, with 7 bases in between. The length of the CDR3 is 11 residues. Measured with immunoSEQ multiplex PCR; TCRdb has only the in-frame clones, and not every one. The sample includes about 6,700 clones, 76% seen only once; the top ten take 15% to 20%. These data belong to a study of tumor-infiltrating lymphocytes in localized non-small cell lung cancer. Study at large: Patients included smokers and never-smokers with various histologies, some sampled after neoadjuvant chemotherapy. Study observations and caveats: Available tissue quantity limited TCR sequencing to a patient subset.

The sample comprised uninvolved lung tissue not adjacent to the tumor. The origin of this receptor is a human donor with non-small cell lung cancer. This chain joins TRBV30 and TRBJ1-1; D remains unclear. CDR3 DNA sequence: TGTGCCTTACGACAGAACACTGAAGCTTTCTTT. The encoded protein is CALRQNTEAFF.